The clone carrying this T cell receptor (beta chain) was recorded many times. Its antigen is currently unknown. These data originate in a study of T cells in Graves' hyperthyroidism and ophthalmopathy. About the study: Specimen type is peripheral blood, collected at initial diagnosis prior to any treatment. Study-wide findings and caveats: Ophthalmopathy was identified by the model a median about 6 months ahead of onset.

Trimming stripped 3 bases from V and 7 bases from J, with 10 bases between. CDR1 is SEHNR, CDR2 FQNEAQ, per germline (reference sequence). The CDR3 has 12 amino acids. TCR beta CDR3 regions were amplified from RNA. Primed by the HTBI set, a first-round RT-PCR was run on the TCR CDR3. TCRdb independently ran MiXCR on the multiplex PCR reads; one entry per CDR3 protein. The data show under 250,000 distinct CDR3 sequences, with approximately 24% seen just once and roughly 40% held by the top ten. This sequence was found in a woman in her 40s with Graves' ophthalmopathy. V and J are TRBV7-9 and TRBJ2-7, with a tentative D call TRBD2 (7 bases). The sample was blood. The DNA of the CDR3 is TGTGCCAGCAGCTTTAGGGGGGGGGAGCAGTACTTC. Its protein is CASSFRGGEQYF.